What follows are 8 T cell receptor beta chains derived from one specimen sequenced in a study of T cells after yellow fever vaccination. One entry per CDR3 protein results from TCRdb running MiXCR on the 5' RACE reads. The data show about 46,000 distinct CDR3 sequences, with around 6.8% seen just once and about 9.4% held by the top ten. The specimen comprised PBMCs, either bulk or a sorted T-cell subset (CD4+, CD8+, memory, or dextramer-sorted; not recorded which), sampled 45 days after the yellow fever booster vaccination. Receptors originate from a man aged 25 to 45 who received the YFV17D yellow fever vaccine.

The chain joins TRBV20-1 to TRBJ2-4, with 9 bases that match TRBD2. The CDR3 loop spans 16 amino acids. Germline V gene sequence: CDR1 DFQATT, CDR2 SNEGSKA (reference sequence). After removal of 1 base from V and 2 bases from J, the junction contained 6 bases not matched to a gene. The CDR3 DNA follows: TGCAGTGCTAGAGGTGTAGCGGGAGTTTCCAAAAACATTCAGTACTTC. Translation: CSARGVAGVSKNIQYF.

A word on this clonotype: A read error may account for a junction end that differs from germline. The rearrangement joins TRBV12-3 or TRBV12-4 to TRBJ2-7, with TRBD1 identical over 10 bases. The CDR3 has 14 residues. The CDR3 region has the DNA TGTGCCAGCAGTCATCGGGACAGGGGTCGCGAGCTGTACTTC. Translating gives CASSHRDRGRELYF.

At least ten counts were recorded for this clonotype. The chain carries TRBV1 and TRBJ1-5. TRBV1 is recorded as a pseudogene. CDR3 length equals 15 residues. The CDR3 DNA reads as TGCACCAGCAGCCTTGACGGGTCTAGCAATCAGCCCCAGCATTTT. This codes for CTSSLDGSSNQPQHF.

This clonotype was picked up many times. The chain links TRBV5-5 to TRBJ2-7; D is unresolved. V lost 0 bases and J 3 bases, leaving 13 bases between the germline ends. Germline-derived CDR1 and CDR2 are SGHKS and YYEKEE (reference sequence). The CDR3 is made up of 15 amino acids. The CDR3 reads CASSLADGDSYEQYF. Here the CDR3 DNA reads TGTGCCAGCAGCTTGGCGGACGGAGATAGCTACGAGCAGTACTTC.

This chain connects TRBV7-3 to TRBJ2-1; D might be TRBD2 (5 bases). CDR3 length equals 18 residues. CDR1 and CDR2 (germline): SGHTA, FQGTGA. Trimming took 5 bases from V and 3 from J, leaving 23 bases between them. CDR3 sequence: CASSPEGRLHGLYNEQFF. The CDR3 nucleotides read TGTGCCAGCAGCCCCGAGGGCAGGCTCCACGGGCTCTACAATGAGCAGTTCTTC.

This clonotype was seen at least ten times. The chain couples TRBV12-3 or TRBV12-4 to TRBJ2-2; D not certain. The CDR3 length is 12 residues. V was trimmed by 4 bases and J by 4 bases, leaving 4 bases between them. CDR3 bases: TGTGCCAGCAGTTCTTCCACCGGGGAGCTGTTTTTT. It translates to CASSSSTGELFF.

The sample holds a few counts of this clonotype. This rearrangement joins TRBV24-1 to TRBJ2-1; unclear D gene. Trimming shortened V by 3 bases and J by 7 bases, and 9 bases separated the two germline ends. There are 13 residues in the CDR3. CDR1 is KGHDR and CDR2 is SFDVKD in the germline V gene. The CDR3 is CATSDPLGNEQFF. Written as DNA, the CDR3 is TGTGCCACCAGTGATCCTTTGGGGAATGAGCAGTTCTTC.

This clonotype was recorded at least ten times. The CDR3 DNA reads as TGCAGTGCTAGAGATGTTTCTAGCGGGAGAGACAATGAGCAGTTCTTC. Translation gives CSARDVSSGRDNEQFF. The V and J genes are TRBV20-1 and TRBJ2-1; TRBD2 aligns across 10 bases. The J segment lost 5 bases and the V segment lost 0 bases, leaving 7 bases of the junction unmatched. Germline loops: CDR1 DFQATT, CDR2 SNEGSKA (reference sequence). The CDR3 has 16 residues.